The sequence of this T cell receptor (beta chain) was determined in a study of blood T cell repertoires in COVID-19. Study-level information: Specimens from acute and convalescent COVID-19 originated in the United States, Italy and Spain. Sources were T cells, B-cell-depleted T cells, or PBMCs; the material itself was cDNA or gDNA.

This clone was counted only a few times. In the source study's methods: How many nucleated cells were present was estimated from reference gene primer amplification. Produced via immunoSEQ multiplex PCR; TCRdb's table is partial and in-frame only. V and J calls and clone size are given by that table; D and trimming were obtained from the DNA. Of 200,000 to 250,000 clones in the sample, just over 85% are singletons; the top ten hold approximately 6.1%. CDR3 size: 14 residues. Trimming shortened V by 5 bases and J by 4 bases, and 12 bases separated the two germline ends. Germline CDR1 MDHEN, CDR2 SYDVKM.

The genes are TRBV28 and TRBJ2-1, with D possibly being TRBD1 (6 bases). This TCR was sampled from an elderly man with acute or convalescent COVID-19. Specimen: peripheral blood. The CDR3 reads CASSASDRYNEQFF. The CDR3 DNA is TGTGCCAGCAGTGCCTCCGACAGGTACAATGAGCAGTTCTTC.